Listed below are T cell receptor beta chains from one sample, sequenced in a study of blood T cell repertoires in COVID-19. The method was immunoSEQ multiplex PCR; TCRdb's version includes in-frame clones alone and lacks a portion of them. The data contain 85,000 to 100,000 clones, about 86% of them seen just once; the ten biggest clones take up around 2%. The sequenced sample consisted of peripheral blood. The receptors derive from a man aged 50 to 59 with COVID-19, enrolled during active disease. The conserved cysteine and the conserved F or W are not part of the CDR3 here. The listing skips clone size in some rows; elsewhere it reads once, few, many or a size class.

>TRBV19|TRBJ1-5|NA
ASSPQVNSNQPQH
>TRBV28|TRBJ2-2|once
ASSLGGGTGELF
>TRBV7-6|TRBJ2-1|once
ASSLGVGVGSWRNEQF
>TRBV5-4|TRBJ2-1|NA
ASSLARGGASYEQF
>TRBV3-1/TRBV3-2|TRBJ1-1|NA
ASSLGGGFHTEAF
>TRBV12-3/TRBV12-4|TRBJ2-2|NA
ASRVRGPGELF
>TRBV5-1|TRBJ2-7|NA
ASSLGGTGGGEQY
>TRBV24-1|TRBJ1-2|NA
ATSDRDFSGYT
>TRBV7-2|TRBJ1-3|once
ASSSSHTGMTGNTIY
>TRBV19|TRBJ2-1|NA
ASSIYGGGRDEQF